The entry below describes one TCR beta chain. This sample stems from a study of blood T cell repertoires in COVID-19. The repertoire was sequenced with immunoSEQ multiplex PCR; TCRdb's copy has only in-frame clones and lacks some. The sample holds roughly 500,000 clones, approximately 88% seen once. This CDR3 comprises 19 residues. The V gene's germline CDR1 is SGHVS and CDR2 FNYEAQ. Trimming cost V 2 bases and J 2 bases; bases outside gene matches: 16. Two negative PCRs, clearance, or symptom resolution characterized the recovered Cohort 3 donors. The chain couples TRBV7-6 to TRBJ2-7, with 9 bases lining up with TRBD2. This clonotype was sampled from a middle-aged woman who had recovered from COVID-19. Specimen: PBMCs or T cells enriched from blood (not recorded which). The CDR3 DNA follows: TGTGCCAGCAGCTTAACCCCCGCTCGGGCTAGCGGGACCCCCTACGAGCAGTACTTC. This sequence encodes CASSLTPARASGTPYEQYF.